This T cell receptor beta chain was identified during a study of T cell responses to AZD1222 COVID-19 vaccine. The V gene's germline CDR1 is MDHEN and CDR2 SYDVKM. This CDR3 contains 17 residues. Trimming pared 6 bases from V and 0 bases from J, leaving 19 bases between. The assay was immunoSEQ multiplex PCR, and TCRdb's table has in-frame clones only and misses some. The sample has around 150,000 clones; more than 85% are singletons. Only one count was recorded for this clone. The antigen is not known. General study findings and limits: Baseline serology detected seropositivity in only 5 to 7 AZD1222 recipients. Two AZD1222 administrations were followed by greater Spike-specific TCR breadth and depth. Donors skewed white British and female; clonal diversity was possibly underestimated.

Specimen: peripheral blood, collected 28 days after the second AZD1222 dose. This TCR was recovered from an adult who received the AZD1222 COVID-19 vaccine. The chain couples TRBV28 to TRBJ2-3; D remains unclear. CDR3 amino acids: CASSREATRFSTDTQYF. CDR3 DNA sequence: TGTGCCAGCAGCCGCGAAGCGACAAGGTTTAGCACAGATACGCAGTATTTT.